The sequence of this TCR beta chain was determined in a study of T cells in Graves' hyperthyroidism and ophthalmopathy. The CDR3 extends over 15 amino acids. Notes on this clonotype: It may be a read error: a sequence one base away is much more abundant.

RNA transcripts gave rise to amplified TCR beta CDR3 regions. With the HTBI primer set, the TCR CDR3 went through a first round of RT-PCR. TCRdb called the multiplex PCR reads again in MiXCR, with one record for every CDR3 protein. The sample lists over 350,000 distinct CDR3 sequences, roughly an eighth occurring once. This sequence joins TRBV12-3 or TRBV12-4 and TRBJ2-6; a weak D match, TRBD1 (6 bases). The receptor was derived from a man in his forties or fifties with Graves' ophthalmopathy. Sequenced material: blood. The CDR3 DNA reads as TGTCCCAGCAGGGGCCTAGCCTCTGGGGCCAACGTCCTGACTTTC. Protein sequence: CPSRGLASGANVLTF.